Presented here are 30 T cell receptor beta chains from one specimen sequenced in a study of blood T cell repertoires in COVID-19. Sequencing was performed with immunoSEQ multiplex PCR; in TCRdb, only in-frame clones are kept and a portion is missing. Of tens of thousands of clones listed, about three quarters are singletons. The sample was peripheral blood. The receptors shown here come from a human donor in a cohort sampled during active COVID-19.

The rearrangement uses TRBV5-5 and TRBJ2-2; 13 bases align to TRBD2. CDR3 length: 16 residues. Germline CDR1 is SGHKS and CDR2 is YYEKEE (reference sequence). J gave up 8 bases and V 1 base, and 5 bases lay outside the gene matches. The CDR3 loop is CASSLLGLAGRGELFF. The CDR3 coding sequence is TGTGCCAGCAGCTTGTTGGGACTAGCGGGAAGAGGGGAGCTGTTTTTT. Together with reference TRBV5-5 and TRBJ2-2, the CDR3 gives the full variable domain: DAGVTQSPTHLIKTRGQQVTLRCSPISGHKSVSWYQQVLGQGPQFIFQYYEKEERGRGNFPDRFSARQFPNYSSELNVNALLLGDSALYLCASSLLGLAGRGELFFGEGSRLTVL.

The chain uses TRBV4-2 and TRBJ2-5; TRBD2 matches 12 bases. The CDR3 spans 15 residues. Germline V gene lookup returns CDR1 LGHNA and CDR2 YNFKEQ. With V trimmed by 2 bases and J by 6 bases, 4 bases remained unmatched. Here the CDR3 DNA reads TGTGCCAGCAGCCAACGGACTAGCGGGATGCAGACCCAGTACTTC. The encoded protein is CASSQRTSGMQTQYF.

This sequence joins TRBV4-2 and TRBJ2-3; D gene ambiguous. This CDR3 has 11 residues. Deletions cut 0 bases from V and 10 bases from J, with 5 bases between. In germline, CDR1 is LGHNA, CDR2 YNFKEQ. This CDR3 is CASSQDEAQYF. CDR3 DNA sequence: TGTGCCAGCAGCCAAGATGAGGCGCAGTATTTT.

This clone was seen once. The junction departs from the called germline gene at one end, perhaps through a read error. The V call is TRBV25-1, the J call TRBJ1-4; TRBD1 agrees at 7 bases. CDR1 is MGHDK, CDR2 SYGVNS, per germline. This CDR3 region has 15 residues. The CDR3 DNA is TGTGTCAGCAGTGAACACAGGGGACATAGTGAAAAACTGTTTTTT. Amino acid sequence: CVSSEHRGHSEKLFF.

This sequence joins TRBV4-1 and TRBJ2-7; TRBD1 matches 12 bases. This CDR3 is built from 19 residues. Looked up from germline, CDR1 is MGHRA and CDR2 is YSYEKL. V lost 0 bases to trimming and J lost 2 bases; unmatched junction nucleotides: 11. The CDR3 spells CASSQDPPMGQGATYEQYF. The CDR3 nucleotides read TGCGCCAGCAGCCAAGATCCCCCGATGGGACAGGGGGCTACCTACGAGCAGTACTTC.

This clone was picked up one time. The chain joins TRBV7-9 to TRBJ2-5; possible D gene TRBD1, 6 bases. There are 12 residues in the CDR3. V was pared by 4 bases and J by 5 bases, with 8 bases between. Germline lookup yields CDR1 SEHNR and CDR2 FQNEAQ (reference sequence). The CDR3 DNA follows: TGTGCCAGCAGCTCGCAGGGGGAGACCCAGTACTTC. Protein product: CASSSQGETQYF.

The J gene is TRBJ2-6, the V gene TRBV10-3, with D perhaps TRBD2 (5 bases). The V gene lost 6 bases and the J gene lost 4 bases, with 7 bases spanning the gap. In germline, CDR1 is ENHRY, CDR2 SYGVKD. The CDR3 has 13 residues. CDR3: CAIRGAGANVLTF. The DNA of the CDR3 is TGTGCCATCAGGGGAGCCGGGGCCAACGTCCTGACTTTC.

The J gene is TRBJ2-3, the V gene TRBV7-6; tentatively, D is TRBD1 (6 bases). CDR3 size: 15 residues. V was pared by 5 bases and J by 3 bases, with 15 bases between. Germline V CDR1 and CDR2: SGHVS, FNYEAQ. The CDR3 coding sequence is TGTGCCAGCAGCCTACAGGGTCAAATGACAGATACGCAGTATTTT. Translating gives CASSLQGQMTDTQYF.

This clone has a handful of counts. The V and J genes are TRBV6-2 or TRBV6-3 and TRBJ2-7; D is possibly TRBD2 (5 bases). This CDR3 contains 14 residues. The V and J ends lost 5 bases and 5 bases respectively, with 16 bases between them. The germline V gene encodes CDR1 MNHEY and CDR2 SVGEGT. CDR3 bases: TGTGCCAGCAGTAGCCTCGGGAAAGGCGACGAGCAGTACTTC. It translates to CASSSLGKGDEQYF.

The chain joins TRBV6-5 to TRBJ2-2; 9 nucleotides align to TRBD2. The CDR3 runs to 14 residues. After removal of 5 bases from V and 8 bases from J, the junction contained 6 bases not matched to a gene. Germline CDR1 MNHEY, CDR2 SVGAGI. The DNA of the CDR3 is TGTGCCAGCAGTAAAATAGCGGGAGCTGGGGAGCTGTTTTTT. Residues: CASSKIAGAGELFF.

The chain joins TRBV11-3 to TRBJ2-3; 8 bases are a match to TRBD2. V was clipped by 5 bases and J by 3 bases; unmatched bases: 13. Germline CDR1 is SGHNT and CDR2 is YENEEA. The CDR3 runs to 17 residues. In nucleotides, the CDR3 is TGTGCCAGCAGCCCAGGACTAGCTCCCAGGATGACAGATACGCAGTATTTT. Translated: CASSPGLAPRMTDTQYF.

The J gene is TRBJ2-7, the V gene TRBV4-1, with D perhaps matching TRBD1 (5 bases). Trimming pared 2 bases from V and 0 bases from J, leaving 11 bases between. This CDR3 comprises 15 residues. Germline loops: CDR1 MGHRA, CDR2 YSYEKL. The CDR3 DNA reads TGCGCCAGCAGCCAACTGACAGTATCCTCCTACGAGCAGTACTTC. Translating gives CASSQLTVSSYEQYF.

V and J are TRBV25-1 and TRBJ2-7; 7 nucleotides match TRBD2. The CDR3 consists of 13 residues. Germline V gene lookup returns CDR1 MGHDK and CDR2 SYGVNS. After removal of 3 bases from V and 5 bases from J, the junction contained 4 bases not matched to a gene. CDR3 nucleotides: TGTGCCAGCAGTGAGGGAGGGCGTAACGAGCAGTACTTC. Translating it yields CASSEGGRNEQYF.

The gene calls are TRBV6-6 and TRBJ1-2; D possibly corresponds to TRBD1 (5 bases). V was shortened by 5 bases and J by 4 bases, with 14 bases between the two germline ends. The germline V gene has CDR1 MNHNY and CDR2 SVGAGI (reference sequence). The CDR3 is 14 amino acids. This chain's CDR3 is CASSPSTDIYGYTF. The CDR3 DNA follows: TGTGCCAGCAGTCCCTCGACAGACATCTATGGCTACACCTTC.

CDR3 in amino acids: CATKTVGGRVTEAFF. The CDR3 region has the DNA TGTGCCACCAAAACCGTCGGGGGGCGGGTCACTGAAGCTTTCTTT. V and J are TRBV2 and TRBJ1-1, with D perhaps TRBD1 (6 bases). V lost 10 bases to trimming and J lost 4 bases, with 22 bases between them. Germline-derived CDR1 and CDR2 are SNHLY and FYNNEI. CDR3 size: 15 residues.

The rearrangement joins TRBV6-2 or TRBV6-3 to TRBJ2-7, with 8 bases identical to TRBD1. The germline V gene has CDR1 MNHEY and CDR2 SVGEGT. This CDR3 is built from 14 residues. V was clipped by 5 bases and J by 0 bases; unmatched bases: 3. CDR3 residues: CASSRTGSSYEQYF. The CDR3 DNA follows: TGTGCCAGCAGTAGGACAGGGAGCTCCTACGAGCAGTACTTC.

The J gene is TRBJ2-1, the V gene TRBV21-1; the table's D gene call, TRBD2, was not cross checked with the DNA. TRBV21-1 is a recognized pseudogene. This CDR3 is built from 14 residues. The CDR3 DNA is TGTGCCAGCAGTACTACCTGCTCCTACAATGAGCAGTTCTTC. It yields the protein CASSTTCSYNEQFF.

This clone was recorded a few times. This chain joins TRBV4-3 and TRBJ2-7, with D possibly TRBD1 on 6 matching bases. The V gene lost 4 bases and the J gene lost 3 bases, with 10 bases spanning the gap. The germline CDR1 and CDR2 sequences are LGHNA and YSLEER. The CDR3 extends over 13 amino acids. CDR3 nucleotides: TGCGCCAGCAGCCCATTACAGGGCTACGAGCAGTACTTC. This sequence encodes CASSPLQGYEQYF.

This clone appeared once. The genes are TRBV2 and TRBJ2-5; 11 nucleotides agree with TRBD2. V was clipped by 7 bases and J by 0 bases; unmatched bases: 4. Looked up from germline, CDR1 is SNHLY and CDR2 is FYNNEI. This CDR3 has 15 amino acids. CDR3 bases: TGTGCCAGCACCAAGACTAGCGGGAACCAAGAGACCCAGTACTTC. As protein: CASTKTSGNQETQYF.

The DNA for the CDR3 is TGTGCCAGCAGCCTCCTAGCGGGGGAATCCTCTAGCACAGATACGCAGTATTTT. Translated: CASSLLAGESSSTDTQYF. The genes are TRBV7-3 and TRBJ2-3, with 10 bases identical to TRBD2. CDR3 length equals 18 residues. Germline loops: CDR1 SGHTA, CDR2 FQGTGA. With V trimmed by 5 bases and J by 0 bases, 11 bases remained unmatched.

This clone has only a few counts. The gene calls are TRBV6-2 or TRBV6-3 and TRBJ1-2; no clear D. The CDR3 extends over 11 amino acids. The germline gives CDR1 MNHEY, CDR2 SVGEGT. Trimming pared 5 bases from V and 7 bases from J, leaving 8 bases between. Here the CDR3 DNA reads TGTGCCAGCAGTATACTCGGTGGCTACACCTTC. Its protein is CASSILGGYTF.

The chain joins TRBV5-1 to TRBJ2-3; no clear D gene. The CDR3 consists of 14 residues. Germline V gene sequence: CDR1 SGHRS, CDR2 YFSETQ. The V end was cut by 2 bases, the J end by 0 bases, with 7 bases between. The CDR3: CASSFRSSTDTQYF. CDR3 sequence (DNA): TGCGCCAGCAGCTTCAGGTCAAGCACAGATACGCAGTATTTT.

This clone was seen once. The J gene is TRBJ1-6, the V gene TRBV14, with D perhaps TRBD1 (5 bases). The CDR3 is 13 amino acids. V lost 3 bases and J 8 bases, leaving 8 bases between the germline ends. Germline CDR1 is SGHDN and CDR2 is FVKESK. The CDR3 coding sequence is TGTGCCAGCAGCCAGCAGGGTTATTCACCCCTCCACTTT. Amino acid sequence: CASSQQGYSPLHF.

This CDR3 is CAWAWDRGYGYTF. In DNA, the CDR3 is TGTGCCTGGGCATGGGACAGGGGCTATGGCTACACCTTC. J is TRBJ1-2 and V is TRBV30, with TRBD1 identical over 10 bases. Per germline, CDR1 GTSNPN and CDR2 SVGIG (reference sequence). The CDR3 is made up of 13 amino acids. V lost 5 bases to trimming and J lost 4 bases; unmatched junction nucleotides: 4.

The rearrangement joins TRBV27 to TRBJ1-5, with D uncertain. The CDR3 covers 13 residues. Germline assignment: CDR1 MNHEY and CDR2 SMNVEV (reference sequence). V was trimmed by 3 bases and J by 5 bases, leaving 8 bases between them. Here the CDR3 reads CASSFREDQPQHF. The DNA of the CDR3 is TGTGCCAGCAGTTTCCGAGAAGATCAGCCCCAGCATTTT.

This rearrangement joins TRBV5-1 to TRBJ1-3; D gene uncertain. The CDR3 consists of 15 residues. Trimming took off 0 bases at V and 3 bases at J, with 10 bases between the two ends. Looked up from germline, CDR1 is SGHRS and CDR2 is YFSETQ. The CDR3 DNA follows: TGCGCCAGCAGCTTGGATGGCGAGGTTGGAAACACCATATATTTT. Protein product: CASSLDGEVGNTIYF.

CDR3 sequence: CASSELQGGRTGELFF. CDR3 bases: TGTGCCAGCAGTGAATTACAAGGGGGTCGGACCGGGGAGCTGTTTTTT. This chain uses TRBV6-1 with TRBJ2-2; D might be TRBD1 (6 bases). Germline loops: CDR1 MNHNS, CDR2 SASEGT. This CDR3 has 16 residues. The germline V and J ends were trimmed by 2 bases and 5 bases, with 15 bases remaining between them.

The chain carries TRBV21-1 and TRBJ2-2; the table assigns TRBD2, which was not confirmed against the DNA. TRBV21-1 is annotated as a pseudogene. This CDR3 region has 17 residues. CDR3 nucleotide sequence: TGTGCCAGCAGCAAATCGTACCGGACTAGCGCTCTTCGGGAGCTGTTTTTT. Translating gives CASSKSYRTSALRELFF.

The V call is TRBV5-4, the J call TRBJ2-5, with 7 bases matching TRBD2. After removal of 4 bases from V and 5 bases from J, the junction contained 11 bases not matched to a gene. There are 15 residues in the CDR3. The germline CDR1 and CDR2 sequences are SGHNT and YYREEE (reference sequence). CDR3 residues: CASSMGTIPSETQYF. The DNA for the CDR3 is TGTGCCAGCAGCATGGGGACTATCCCCTCGGAGACCCAGTACTTC.

The V gene is TRBV24-1, the J gene TRBJ1-2; 8 nucleotides align to TRBD1. V was clipped by 10 bases and J by 5 bases; unmatched bases: 5. The CDR3 sequence is 12 residues long. Germline V lookup: CDR1 KGHDR, CDR2 SFDVKD. This CDR3 reads CATSTGGYGYTF. CDR3 DNA sequence: TGTGCCACGTCAACAGGGGGGTATGGCTACACCTTC.